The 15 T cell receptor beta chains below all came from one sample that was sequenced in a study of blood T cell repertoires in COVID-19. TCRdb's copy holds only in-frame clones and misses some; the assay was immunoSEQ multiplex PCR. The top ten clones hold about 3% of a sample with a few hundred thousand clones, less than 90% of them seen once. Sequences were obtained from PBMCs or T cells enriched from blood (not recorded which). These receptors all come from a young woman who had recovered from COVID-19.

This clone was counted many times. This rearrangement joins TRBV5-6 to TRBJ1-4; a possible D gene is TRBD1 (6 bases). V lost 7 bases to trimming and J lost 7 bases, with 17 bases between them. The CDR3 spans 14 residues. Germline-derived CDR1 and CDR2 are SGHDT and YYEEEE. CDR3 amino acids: CASSGGTITEKLFF. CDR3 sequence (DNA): TGTGCCAGCTCCGGGGGGACAATTACTGAAAAACTGTTTTTT.

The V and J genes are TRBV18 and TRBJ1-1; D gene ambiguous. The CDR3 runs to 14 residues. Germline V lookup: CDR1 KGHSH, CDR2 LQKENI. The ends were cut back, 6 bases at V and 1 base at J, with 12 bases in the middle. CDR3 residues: CASSSGVGNTEAFF. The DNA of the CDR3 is TGTGCCAGCTCGTCGGGAGTGGGGAACACTGAAGCTTTCTTT.

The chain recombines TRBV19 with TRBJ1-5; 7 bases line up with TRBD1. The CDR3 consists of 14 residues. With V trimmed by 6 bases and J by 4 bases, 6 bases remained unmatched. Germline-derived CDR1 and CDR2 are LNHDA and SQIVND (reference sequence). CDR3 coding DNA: TGTGCCAGTAGGGACATACAGGGGAATCAGCCCCAGCATTTT. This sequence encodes CASRDIQGNQPQHF. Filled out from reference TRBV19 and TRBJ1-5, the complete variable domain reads DGGITQSPKYLFRKEGQNVTLSCEQNLNHDAMYWYRQDPGQGLRLIYYSQIVNDFQKGDIAEGYSVSREKKESFPLTVTSAQKNPTAFYLCASRDIQGNQPQHFGDGTRLSIL.

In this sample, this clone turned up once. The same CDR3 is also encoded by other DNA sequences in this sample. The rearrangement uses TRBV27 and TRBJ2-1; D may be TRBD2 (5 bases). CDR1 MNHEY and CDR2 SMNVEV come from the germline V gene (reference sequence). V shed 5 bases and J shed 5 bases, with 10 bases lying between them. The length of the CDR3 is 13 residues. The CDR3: CASSSGLNNEQFF. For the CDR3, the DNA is TGTGCCAGCAGTAGCGGACTCAACAATGAGCAGTTCTTC.

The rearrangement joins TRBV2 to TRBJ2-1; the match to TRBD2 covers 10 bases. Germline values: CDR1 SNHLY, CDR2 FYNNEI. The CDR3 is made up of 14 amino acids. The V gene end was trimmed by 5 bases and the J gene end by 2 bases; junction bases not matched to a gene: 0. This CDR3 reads CASSSGRAYNEQFF. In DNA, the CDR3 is TGTGCCAGCAGTAGCGGGAGGGCCTACAATGAGCAGTTCTTC.

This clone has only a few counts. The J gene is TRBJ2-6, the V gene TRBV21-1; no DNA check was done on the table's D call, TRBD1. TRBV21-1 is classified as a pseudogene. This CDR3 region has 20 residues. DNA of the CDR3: TGTGCCAGCAGCAAAGCGAAAACAACAGGGAGAGTCTCTGGGGCCAACGTCCTGACTTTC. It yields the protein CASSKAKTTGRVSGANVLTF.

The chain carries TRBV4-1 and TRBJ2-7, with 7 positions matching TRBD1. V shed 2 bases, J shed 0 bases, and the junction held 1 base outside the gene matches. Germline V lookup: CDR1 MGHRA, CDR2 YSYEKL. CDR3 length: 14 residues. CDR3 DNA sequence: TGCGCCAGCAGCCAACGGACAGGCTCCTACGAGCAGTACTTC. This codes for CASSQRTGSYEQYF.

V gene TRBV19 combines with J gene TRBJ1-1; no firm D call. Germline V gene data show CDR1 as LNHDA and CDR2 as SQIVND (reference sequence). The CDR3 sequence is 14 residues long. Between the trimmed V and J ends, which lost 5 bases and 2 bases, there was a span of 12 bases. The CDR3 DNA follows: TGTGCCAGTAGTCGTCTCACTCAAAACACTGAAGCTTTCTTT. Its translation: CASSRLTQNTEAFF.

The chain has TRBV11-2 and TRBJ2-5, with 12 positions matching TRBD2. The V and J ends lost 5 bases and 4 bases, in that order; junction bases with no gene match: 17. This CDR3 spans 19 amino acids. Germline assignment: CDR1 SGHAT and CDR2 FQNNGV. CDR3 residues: CASSARGLLAGGLGETQYF. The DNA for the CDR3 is TGTGCCAGCAGCGCCCGGGGACTACTAGCGGGGGGCTTGGGAGAGACCCAGTACTTC. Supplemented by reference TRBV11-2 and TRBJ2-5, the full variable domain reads EAGVAQSPRYKIIEKRQSVAFWCNPISGHATLYWYQQILGQGPKLLIQFQNNGVVDDSQLPKDRFSAERLKGVDSTLKIQPAKLEDSAVYLCASSARGLLAGGLGETQYFGPGTRLLVL.

The CDR3 DNA reads as TGTGCCAGCAGCTTAGGAGACAGGGTCCCCTACGAGCAGTACTTC. Its protein is CASSLGDRVPYEQYF. V and J are TRBV11-2 and TRBJ2-7; 7 bases match TRBD1. CDR3 length equals 15 residues. Germline CDR1 is SGHAT and CDR2 is FQNNGV. Germline trimming cut 1 base from V and 2 bases from J; bases unmatched to any gene: 5.

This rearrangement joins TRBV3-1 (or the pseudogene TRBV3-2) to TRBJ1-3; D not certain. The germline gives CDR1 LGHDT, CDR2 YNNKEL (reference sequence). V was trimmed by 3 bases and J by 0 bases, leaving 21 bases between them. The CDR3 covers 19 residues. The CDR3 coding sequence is TGTGCCAGCAGCCAGGGATCTTTACTTCGCGGGCTCTCTGGAAACACCATATATTTT. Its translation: CASSQGSLLRGLSGNTIYF.

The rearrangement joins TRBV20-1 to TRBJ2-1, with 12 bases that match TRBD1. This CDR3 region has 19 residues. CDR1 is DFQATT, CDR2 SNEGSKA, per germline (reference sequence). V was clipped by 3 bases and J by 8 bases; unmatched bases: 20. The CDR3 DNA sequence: TGCAGTGCTAGTGATTTGGGACAGGGGGCGGCGGGAGAGGCCTATGAGCAGTTCTTC. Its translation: CSASDLGQGAAGEAYEQFF.

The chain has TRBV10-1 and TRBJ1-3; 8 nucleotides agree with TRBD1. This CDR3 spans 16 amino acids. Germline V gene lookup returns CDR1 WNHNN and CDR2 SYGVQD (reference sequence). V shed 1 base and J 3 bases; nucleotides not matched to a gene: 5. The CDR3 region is CASSEYRDRIGNTIYF. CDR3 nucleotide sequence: TGCGCCAGCAGTGAGTATCGGGACAGGATTGGAAACACCATATATTTT.

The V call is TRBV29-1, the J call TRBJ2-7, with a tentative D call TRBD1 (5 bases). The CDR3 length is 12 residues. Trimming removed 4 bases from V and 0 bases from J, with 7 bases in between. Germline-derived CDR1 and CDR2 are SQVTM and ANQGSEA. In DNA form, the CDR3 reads TGCAGCGTTGGACAGAGCTCCTACGAGCAGTACTTC. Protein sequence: CSVGQSSYEQYF.

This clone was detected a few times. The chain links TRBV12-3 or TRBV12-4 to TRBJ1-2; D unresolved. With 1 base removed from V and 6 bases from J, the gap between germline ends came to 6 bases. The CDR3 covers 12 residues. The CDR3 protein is CASSLEPHGYTF. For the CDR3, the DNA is TGTGCCAGCAGTTTAGAGCCCCATGGCTACACCTTC.